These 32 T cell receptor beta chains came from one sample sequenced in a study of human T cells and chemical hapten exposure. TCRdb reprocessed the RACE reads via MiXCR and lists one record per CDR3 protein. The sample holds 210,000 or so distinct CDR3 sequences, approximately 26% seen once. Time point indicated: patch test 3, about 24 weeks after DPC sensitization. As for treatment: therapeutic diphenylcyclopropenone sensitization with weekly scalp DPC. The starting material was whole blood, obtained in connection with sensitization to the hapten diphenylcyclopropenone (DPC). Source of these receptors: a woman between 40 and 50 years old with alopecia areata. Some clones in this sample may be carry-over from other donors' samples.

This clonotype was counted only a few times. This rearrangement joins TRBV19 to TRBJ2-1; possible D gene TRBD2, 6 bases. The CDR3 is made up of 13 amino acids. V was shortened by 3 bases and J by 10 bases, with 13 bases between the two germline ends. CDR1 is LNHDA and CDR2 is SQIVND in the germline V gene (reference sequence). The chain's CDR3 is CASSIGGRGEQFF. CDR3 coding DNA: TGTGCCAGTAGTATTGGGGGTCGGGGGGAGCAGTTCTTC. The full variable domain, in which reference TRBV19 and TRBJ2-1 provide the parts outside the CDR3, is DGGITQSPKYLFRKEGQNVTLSCEQNLNHDAMYWYRQDPGQGLRLIYYSQIVNDFQKGDIAEGYSVSREKKESFPLTVTSAQKNPTAFYLCASSIGGRGEQFFGPGTRLTVL.

In nucleotides, the CDR3 is TGCAGTGCTAGTTACTCTAGCGGGAGCTCCTACGAGCAGTACTTC. Its protein is CSASYSSGSSYEQYF. V and J are TRBV20-1 and TRBJ2-7, with TRBD2 matching 10 bases. Per the germline V gene, CDR1 is DFQATT and CDR2 is SNEGSKA (reference sequence). J was trimmed by 0 bases and V by 3 bases; bases with no gene match: 5. This CDR3 has 15 amino acids.

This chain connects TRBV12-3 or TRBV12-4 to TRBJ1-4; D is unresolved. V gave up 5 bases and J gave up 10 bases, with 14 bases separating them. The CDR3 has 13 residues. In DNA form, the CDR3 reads TGTGCCAGCAGTCTGGGCCCCGGCGGAAAACTGTTTTTT. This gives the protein CASSLGPGGKLFF.

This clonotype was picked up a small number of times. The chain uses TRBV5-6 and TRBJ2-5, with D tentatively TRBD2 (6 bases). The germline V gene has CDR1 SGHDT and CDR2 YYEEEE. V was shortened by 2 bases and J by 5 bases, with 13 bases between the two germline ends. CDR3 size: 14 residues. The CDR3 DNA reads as TGTGCCAGCAGCTTCCGGGACTTCGATGAGACCCAGTACTTC. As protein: CASSFRDFDETQYF.

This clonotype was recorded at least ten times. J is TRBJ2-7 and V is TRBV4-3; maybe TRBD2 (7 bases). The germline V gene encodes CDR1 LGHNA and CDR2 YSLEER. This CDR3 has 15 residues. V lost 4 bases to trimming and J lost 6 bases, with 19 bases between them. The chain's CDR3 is CASSPGGAGDAEQYF. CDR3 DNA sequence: TGCGCCAGCAGCCCGGGGGGCGCGGGAGATGCCGAGCAGTACTTC.

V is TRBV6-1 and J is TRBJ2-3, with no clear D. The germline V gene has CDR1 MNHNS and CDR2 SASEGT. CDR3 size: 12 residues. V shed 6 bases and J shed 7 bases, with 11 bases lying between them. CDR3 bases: TGTGCCAGCAGGCCCCAGACGCATACGCAGTATTTT. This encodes CASRPQTHTQYF.

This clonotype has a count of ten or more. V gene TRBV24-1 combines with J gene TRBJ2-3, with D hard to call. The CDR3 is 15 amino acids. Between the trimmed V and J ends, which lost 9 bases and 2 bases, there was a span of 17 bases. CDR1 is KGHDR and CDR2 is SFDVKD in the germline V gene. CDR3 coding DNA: TGTGCCACCCCTACGCACCAGGCCCTCACAGATACGCAGTATTTT. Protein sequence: CATPTHQALTDTQYF.

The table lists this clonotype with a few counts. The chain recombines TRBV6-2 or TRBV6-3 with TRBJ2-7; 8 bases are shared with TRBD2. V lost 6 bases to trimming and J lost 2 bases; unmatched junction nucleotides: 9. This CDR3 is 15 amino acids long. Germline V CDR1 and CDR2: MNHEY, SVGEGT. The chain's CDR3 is CASSPVASGPYEQYF. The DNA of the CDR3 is TGTGCCAGCAGCCCTGTGGCTAGCGGGCCCTACGAGCAGTACTTC.

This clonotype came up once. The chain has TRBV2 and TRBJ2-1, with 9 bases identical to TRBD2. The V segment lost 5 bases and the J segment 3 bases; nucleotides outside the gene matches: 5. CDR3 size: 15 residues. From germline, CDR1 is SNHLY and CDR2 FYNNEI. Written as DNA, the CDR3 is TGTGCCAGCAGTAAGCATAGCGGGGGCTACAATGAGCAGTTCTTC. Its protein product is CASSKHSGGYNEQFF.

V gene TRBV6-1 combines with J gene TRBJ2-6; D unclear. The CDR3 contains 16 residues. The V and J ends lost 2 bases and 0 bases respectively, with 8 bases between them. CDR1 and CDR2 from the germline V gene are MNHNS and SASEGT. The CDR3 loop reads CASSELGYSGANVLTF. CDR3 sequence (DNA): TGTGCCAGCAGTGAACTGGGATACTCTGGGGCCAACGTCCTGACTTTC.

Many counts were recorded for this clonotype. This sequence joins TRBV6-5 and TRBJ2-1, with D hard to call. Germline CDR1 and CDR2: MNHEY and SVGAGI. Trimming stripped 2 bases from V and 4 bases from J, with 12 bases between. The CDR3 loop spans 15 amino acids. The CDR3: CASSYRRVGYNEQFF. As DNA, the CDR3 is TGTGCCAGCAGTTACCGAAGAGTTGGGTACAATGAGCAGTTCTTC.

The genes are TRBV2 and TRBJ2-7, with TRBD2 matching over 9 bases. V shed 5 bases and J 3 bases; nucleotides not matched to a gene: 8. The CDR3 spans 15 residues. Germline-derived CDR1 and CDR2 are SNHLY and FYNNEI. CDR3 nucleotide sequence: TGTGCCAGCAGTCTAGTTAGCGGGGGCGGCTACGAGCAGTACTTC. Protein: CASSLVSGGGYEQYF.

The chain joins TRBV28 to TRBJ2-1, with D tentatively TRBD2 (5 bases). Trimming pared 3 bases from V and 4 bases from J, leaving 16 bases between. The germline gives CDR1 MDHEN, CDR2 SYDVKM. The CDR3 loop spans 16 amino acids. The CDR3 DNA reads TGTGCCAGCAGTTTTAGGACGGGAAGTAGGTACAATGAGCAGTTCTTC. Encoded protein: CASSFRTGSRYNEQFF.

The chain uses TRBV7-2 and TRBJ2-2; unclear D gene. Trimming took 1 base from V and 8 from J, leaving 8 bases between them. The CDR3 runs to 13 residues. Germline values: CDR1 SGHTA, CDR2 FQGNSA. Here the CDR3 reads CASSLDASGELFF. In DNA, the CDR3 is TGTGCCAGCAGCTTAGATGCGTCGGGGGAGCTGTTTTTT. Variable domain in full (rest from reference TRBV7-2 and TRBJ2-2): GAGVSQSPSNKVTEKGKDVELRCDPISGHTALYWYRQSLGQGLEFLIYFQGNSAPDKSGLPSDRFSAERTGGSVSTLTIQRTQQEDSAVYLCASSLDASGELFFGEGSRLTVL.

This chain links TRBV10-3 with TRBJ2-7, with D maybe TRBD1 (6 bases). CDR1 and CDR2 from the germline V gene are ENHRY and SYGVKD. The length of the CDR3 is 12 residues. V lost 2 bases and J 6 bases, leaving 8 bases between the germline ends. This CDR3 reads CAISETGREQYF. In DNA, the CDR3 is TGTGCCATCAGTGAGACAGGGCGCGAGCAGTACTTC.

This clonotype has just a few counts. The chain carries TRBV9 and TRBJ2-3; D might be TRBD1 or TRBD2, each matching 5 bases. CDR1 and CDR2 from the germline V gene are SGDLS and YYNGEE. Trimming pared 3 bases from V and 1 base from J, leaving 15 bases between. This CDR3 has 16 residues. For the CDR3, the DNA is TGTGCCAGCAGCGCGGCTGGGGGAAGGGGCACAGATACGCAGTATTTT. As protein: CASSAAGGRGTDTQYF.

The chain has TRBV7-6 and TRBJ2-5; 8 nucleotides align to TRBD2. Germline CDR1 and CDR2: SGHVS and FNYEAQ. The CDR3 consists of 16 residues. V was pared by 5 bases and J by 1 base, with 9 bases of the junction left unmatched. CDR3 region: CASSPPGGSPQETQYF. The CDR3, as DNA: TGTGCCAGCAGCCCGCCGGGGGGGAGCCCCCAAGAGACCCAGTACTTC.

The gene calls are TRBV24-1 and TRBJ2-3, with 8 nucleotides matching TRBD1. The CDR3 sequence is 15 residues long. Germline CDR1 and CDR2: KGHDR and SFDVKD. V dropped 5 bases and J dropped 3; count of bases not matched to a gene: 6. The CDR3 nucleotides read TGTGCCACCAGTGCAGGGGGCACGAGTACAGATACGCAGTATTTT. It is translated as CATSAGGTSTDTQYF.

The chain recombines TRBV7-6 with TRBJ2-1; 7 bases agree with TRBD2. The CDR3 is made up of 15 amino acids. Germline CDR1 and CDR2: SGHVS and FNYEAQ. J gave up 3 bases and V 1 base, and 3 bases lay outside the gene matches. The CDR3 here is CASSLEAGFYNEQFF. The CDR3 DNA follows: TGTGCCAGCAGCTTAGAAGCGGGATTCTACAATGAGCAGTTCTTC.

This chain's CDR3 is CSAEPGQNPYEQYF. CDR3 nucleotide sequence: TGCAGTGCGGAACCGGGACAGAATCCCTACGAGCAGTACTTC. This chain links TRBV20-1 with TRBJ2-7, with 7 bases that match TRBD1. The ends lost 6 bases at V and 2 bases at J; junction bases unmatched: 10. Germline V gives CDR1 DFQATT, CDR2 SNEGSKA (reference sequence). The CDR3 sequence is 14 residues long.

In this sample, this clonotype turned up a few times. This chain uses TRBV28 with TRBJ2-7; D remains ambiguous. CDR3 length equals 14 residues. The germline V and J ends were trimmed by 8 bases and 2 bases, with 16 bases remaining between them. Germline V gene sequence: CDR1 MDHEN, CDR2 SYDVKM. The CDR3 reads CASLNSYRTYEQYF. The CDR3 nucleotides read TGTGCCAGCCTCAACAGCTACCGAACCTACGAGCAGTACTTC.

CDR3 bases: TGTGCCAGCAGTTTTTCGGACCGTTACTACGAGCAGTACTTC. Protein product: CASSFSDRYYEQYF. This chain uses TRBV12-3 or TRBV12-4 with TRBJ2-7; no clear D gene. This CDR3 is built from 14 residues. V lost 3 bases to trimming and J lost 3 bases, with 12 bases between them.

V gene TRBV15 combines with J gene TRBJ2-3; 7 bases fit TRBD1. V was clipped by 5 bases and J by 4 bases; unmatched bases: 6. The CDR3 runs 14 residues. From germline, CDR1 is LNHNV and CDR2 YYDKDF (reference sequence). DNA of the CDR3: TGTGCCACCAGCCCACACAGGGGTTCAGATACGCAGTATTTT. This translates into CATSPHRGSDTQYF.

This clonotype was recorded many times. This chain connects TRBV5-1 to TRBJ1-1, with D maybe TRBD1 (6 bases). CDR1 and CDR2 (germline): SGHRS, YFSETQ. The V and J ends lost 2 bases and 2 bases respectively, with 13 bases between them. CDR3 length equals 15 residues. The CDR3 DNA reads TGCGCCAGCAGCTTAATCCCGGGGGCCAACACTGAAGCTTTCTTT. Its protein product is CASSLIPGANTEAFF.

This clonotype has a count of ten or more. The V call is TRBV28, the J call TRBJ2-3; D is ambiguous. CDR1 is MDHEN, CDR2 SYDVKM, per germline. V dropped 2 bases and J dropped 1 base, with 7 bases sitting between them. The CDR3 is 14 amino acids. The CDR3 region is CASSLRAGTDTQYF. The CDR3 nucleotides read TGTGCCAGCAGTTTAAGGGCCGGCACAGATACGCAGTATTTT. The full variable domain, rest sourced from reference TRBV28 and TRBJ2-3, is DVKVTQSSRYLVKRTGEKVFLECVQDMDHENMFWYRQDPGLGLRLIYFSYDVKMKEKGDIPEGYSVSREKKERFSLILESASTNQTSMYLCASSLRAGTDTQYFGPGTRLTVL.

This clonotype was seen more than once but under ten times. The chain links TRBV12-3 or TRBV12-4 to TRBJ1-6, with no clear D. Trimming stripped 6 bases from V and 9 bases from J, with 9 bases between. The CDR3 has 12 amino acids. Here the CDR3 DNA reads TGTGCCAGCAGGTTCCAGGTTTCACCCCTCCACTTT. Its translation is CASRFQVSPLHF.

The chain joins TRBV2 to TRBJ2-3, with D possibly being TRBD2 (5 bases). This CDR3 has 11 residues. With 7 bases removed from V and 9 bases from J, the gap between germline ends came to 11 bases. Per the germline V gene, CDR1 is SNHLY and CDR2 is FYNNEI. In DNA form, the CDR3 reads TGTGCCAGCATGGAGGCCGGCACGCAGTATTTT. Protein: CASMEAGTQYF.

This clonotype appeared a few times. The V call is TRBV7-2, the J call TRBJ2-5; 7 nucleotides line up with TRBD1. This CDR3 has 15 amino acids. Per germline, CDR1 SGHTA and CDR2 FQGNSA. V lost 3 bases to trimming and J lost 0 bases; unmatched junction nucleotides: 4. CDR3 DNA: TGTGCCAGCAGCTTTTCCGGGACAGACCAAGAGACCCAGTACTTC. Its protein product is CASSFSGTDQETQYF.

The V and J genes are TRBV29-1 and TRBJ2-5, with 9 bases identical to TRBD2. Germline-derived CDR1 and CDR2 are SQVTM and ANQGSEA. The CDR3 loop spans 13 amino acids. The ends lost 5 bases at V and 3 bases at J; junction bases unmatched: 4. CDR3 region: CSVLAGKKETQYF. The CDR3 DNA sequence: TGCAGCGTTCTAGCGGGGAAAAAAGAGACCCAGTACTTC.

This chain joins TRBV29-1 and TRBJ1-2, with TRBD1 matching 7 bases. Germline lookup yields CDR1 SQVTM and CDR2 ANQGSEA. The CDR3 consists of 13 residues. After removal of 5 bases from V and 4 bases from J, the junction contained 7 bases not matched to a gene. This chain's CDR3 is CSVRNRGVYGYTF. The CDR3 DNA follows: TGCAGCGTTCGGAACAGGGGCGTCTATGGCTACACCTTC.

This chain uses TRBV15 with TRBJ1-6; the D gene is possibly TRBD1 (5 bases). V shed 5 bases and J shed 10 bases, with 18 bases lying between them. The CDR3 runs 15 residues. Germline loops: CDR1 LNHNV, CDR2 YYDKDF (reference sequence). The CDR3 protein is CATSRQGALGSPLHF. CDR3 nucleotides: TGTGCCACCAGCCGACAAGGGGCCCTGGGGTCACCCCTCCACTTT.

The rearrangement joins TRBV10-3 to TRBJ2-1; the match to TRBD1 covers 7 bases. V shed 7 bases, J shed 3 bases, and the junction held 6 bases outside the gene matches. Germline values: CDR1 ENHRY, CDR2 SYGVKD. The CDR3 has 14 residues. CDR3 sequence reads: CAIKGQVSYNEQFF. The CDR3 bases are TGTGCCATCAAAGGACAGGTCAGCTACAATGAGCAGTTCTTC.